This is a list of T cell receptor beta chains from one sample in a study of beta chain features in type 1 diabetes. Sequencing used immunoSEQ multiplex PCR; TCRdb keeps in-frame clones, though not all of them. This repertoire shows 450,000 or so clones, 10% to 12% found once; its top ten account for about 0.042%. The sample was naive CD4+ T cells from blood. The receptors derive from a woman between 18 and 29 years old in good health. CDR3s include the opening cysteine and the closing phenylalanine or tryptophan. D genes are given only for firm matches. Clone size is given for some rows only: seen once, a few or many times, or a class if the clone is expanded.

j_call: TRBJ2-5; clone_size: -; v_call: TRBV28; d_call: TRBD2; cdr3_aa: CASSFTGGAGETQYF; cdr3_nt: TGTGCCAGCAGTTTTACGGGGGGAGCCGGGGAGACCCAGTACTTC
j_call: TRBJ1-1; clone_size: -; v_call: TRBV6-5; d_call: -; cdr3_aa: CASSYNPDTEAFF; cdr3_nt: TGTGCCAGCAGTTATAATCCGGACACTGAAGCTTTCTTT
j_call: TRBJ2-1; clone_size: few; v_call: TRBV19; d_call: TRBD2; cdr3_aa: CASSIGLAGVQFF; cdr3_nt: TGTGCCAGTAGTATAGGACTAGCGGGTGTACAGTTCTTC
j_call: TRBJ2-7; clone_size: -; v_call: TRBV6-5; d_call: -; cdr3_aa: CASSYSTAGLFYEQYF; cdr3_nt: TGTGCCAGCAGTTACTCGACGGCGGGACTGTTCTACGAGCAGTACTTC
j_call: TRBJ1-6; clone_size: -; v_call: TRBV7-9; d_call: -; cdr3_aa: CASKGTLRSVLHF; cdr3_nt: TGTGCCAGCAAGGGGACCCTAAGGTCGGTCCTCCACTTT
j_call: TRBJ2-5; clone_size: few; v_call: TRBV15; d_call: -; cdr3_aa: CATSRGGGFGETQYF; cdr3_nt: TGTGCCACCAGCAGAGGAGGGGGGTTTGGAGAGACCCAGTACTTC
j_call: TRBJ1-5; clone_size: few; v_call: TRBV7-9; d_call: -; cdr3_aa: CASSLAGMNQPQHF; cdr3_nt: TGTGCCAGCAGCTTAGCCGGAATGAATCAGCCCCAGCATTTT
j_call: TRBJ2-7; clone_size: few; v_call: TRBV7-9; d_call: TRBD1; cdr3_aa: CASTSTGTGSDEQYF; cdr3_nt: TGTGCCAGCACCAGCACCGGGACAGGGAGCGACGAGCAGTACTTC
j_call: TRBJ2-5; clone_size: -; v_call: TRBV25-1; d_call: -; cdr3_aa: CASSDRRGTETQYF; cdr3_nt: TGTGCCAGCAGTGATCGACGGGGCACGGAGACCCAGTACTTC
j_call: TRBJ1-5; clone_size: -; v_call: TRBV28; d_call: -; cdr3_aa: CASKEGSLGNQPQHF; cdr3_nt: TGTGCCAGCAAGGAGGGGAGTTTGGGCAATCAGCCCCAGCATTTT
j_call: TRBJ2-1; clone_size: few; v_call: TRBV29-1; d_call: -; cdr3_aa: CSVDASTGLLYYEQFF; cdr3_nt: TGCAGCGTTGACGCCTCAACAGGGCTTTTATACTATGAGCAGTTCTTC
j_call: TRBJ2-2; clone_size: -; v_call: TRBV7-2; d_call: -; cdr3_aa: CASSFTSGAGELFF; cdr3_nt: TGTGCCAGCAGCTTTACTAGTGGCGCCGGGGAGCTGTTTTTT
j_call: TRBJ2-3; clone_size: -; v_call: TRBV29-1; d_call: -; cdr3_aa: CSVRRESTDTQYF; cdr3_nt: TGCAGCGTTAGGAGAGAGAGCACAGATACGCAGTATTTT
j_call: TRBJ2-4; clone_size: -; v_call: TRBV5-4; d_call: -; cdr3_aa: CASSFASWPRDELAKNIQYF; cdr3_nt: TGTGCCAGCAGCTTTGCTTCGTGGCCCCGGGATGAACTAGCCAAAAACATTCAGTACTTC
j_call: TRBJ2-1; clone_size: -; v_call: TRBV18; d_call: -; cdr3_aa: CASSLTRVYNEQFF; cdr3_nt: TGTGCCAGCTCACTCACTCGGGTATACAATGAGCAGTTCTTC
j_call: TRBJ1-6; clone_size: few; v_call: TRBV4-3; d_call: -; cdr3_aa: CASSHPGNSPLHF; cdr3_nt: TGCGCCAGCAGCCACCCGGGGAATTCACCCCTCCACTTT
j_call: TRBJ1-1; clone_size: -; v_call: TRBV7-3; d_call: -; cdr3_aa: CASGVGLNTEAFF; cdr3_nt: TGTGCCAGTGGTGTAGGGTTGAACACTGAAGCTTTCTTT
j_call: TRBJ1-5; clone_size: once; v_call: TRBV7-9; d_call: -; cdr3_aa: CASSLSGGNQPQHF; cdr3_nt: TGTGCCAGCAGCTTATCAGGGGGCAATCAGCCCCAGCATTTT
j_call: TRBJ1-2; clone_size: few; v_call: TRBV28; d_call: -; cdr3_aa: CASSLWDLLGYGYTF; cdr3_nt: TGTGCCAGCAGTTTATGGGACTTACTGGGTTATGGCTACACCTTC
j_call: TRBJ2-2; clone_size: few; v_call: TRBV30; d_call: -; cdr3_aa: CAWGLEANTGELFF; cdr3_nt: TGTGCCTGGGGTCTAGAGGCGAACACCGGGGAGCTGTTTTTT
j_call: TRBJ2-5; clone_size: few; v_call: TRBV7-2; d_call: -; cdr3_aa: CASSSSSGETQYF; cdr3_nt: TGTGCCAGCAGCTCCTCGAGCGGGGAGACCCAGTACTTC
j_call: TRBJ1-2; clone_size: -; v_call: TRBV13; d_call: -; cdr3_aa: CASLTGDQSMKNYGYTF; cdr3_nt: TGTGCCAGTCTGACGGGGGATCAATCCATGAAGAACTATGGCTACACCTTC
j_call: TRBJ1-1; clone_size: few; v_call: TRBV5-1; d_call: TRBD1; cdr3_aa: CASSLDRGNTEAFF; cdr3_nt: TGCGCCAGCAGCCTGGACAGGGGAAACACTGAAGCTTTCTTT
j_call: TRBJ2-5; clone_size: few; v_call: TRBV2; d_call: -; cdr3_aa: CASSRRAGQGETQYF; cdr3_nt: TGTGCCAGCAGTAGGCGCGCGGGGCAGGGAGAGACCCAGTACTTC
j_call: TRBJ1-6; clone_size: -; v_call: TRBV4-2; d_call: -; cdr3_aa: CASSQGRLNSPLHF; cdr3_nt: TGTGCCAGCAGCCAGGGCAGACTGAATTCACCCCTCCACTTT
j_call: TRBJ2-1; clone_size: few; v_call: TRBV9; d_call: TRBD2; cdr3_aa: CASSVLAGKRNEQFF; cdr3_nt: TGTGCCAGCAGCGTGCTAGCGGGGAAGAGAAATGAGCAGTTCTTC
j_call: TRBJ2-7; clone_size: -; v_call: TRBV30; d_call: -; cdr3_aa: CASRRGRTYEQYF; cdr3_nt: TGTGCCTCACGGCGGGGACGGACCTACGAGCAGTACTTC
j_call: TRBJ2-3; clone_size: few; v_call: TRBV9; d_call: TRBD2; cdr3_aa: CASSTTSGSTDTQYF; cdr3_nt: TGTGCCAGCAGCACAACTAGCGGCAGCACAGATACGCAGTATTTT
j_call: TRBJ2-1; clone_size: -; v_call: TRBV5-1; d_call: TRBD2; cdr3_aa: CASSWNLAGGNNEQFF; cdr3_nt: TGCGCCAGCAGTTGGAATTTAGCGGGAGGCAACAATGAGCAGTTCTTC
j_call: TRBJ2-2; clone_size: -; v_call: TRBV25-1; d_call: TRBD2; cdr3_aa: CASSEIRTSSGAGELFF; cdr3_nt: TGTGCCAGCAGTGAAATTCGGACTAGTTCTGGCGCCGGGGAGCTGTTTTTT
j_call: TRBJ1-1; clone_size: few; v_call: TRBV6-6; d_call: -; cdr3_aa: CASSYRTTEAFF; cdr3_nt: TGTGCCAGCAGTTACCGGACAACTGAAGCTTTCTTT
j_call: TRBJ2-3; clone_size: -; v_call: TRBV27; d_call: TRBD1; cdr3_aa: CASSLYRGTQYF; cdr3_nt: TGTGCCAGCAGTCTGTACAGGGGCACGCAGTATTTT
j_call: TRBJ2-3; clone_size: -; v_call: TRBV7-2; d_call: TRBD2; cdr3_aa: CASSPGLALSTDTQYF; cdr3_nt: TGTGCCAGCAGCCCGGGACTAGCGCTTAGCACAGATACGCAGTATTTT
j_call: TRBJ2-7; clone_size: few; v_call: TRBV30; d_call: -; cdr3_aa: CAWTSGALFYEQYF; cdr3_nt: TGTGCCTGGACCTCCGGGGCCCTGTTTTACGAGCAGTACTTC
j_call: TRBJ1-3; clone_size: few; v_call: TRBV30; d_call: -; cdr3_aa: CAWSGGFAGNTIYF; cdr3_nt: TGTGCCTGGAGCGGAGGTTTTGCTGGAAACACCATATATTTT
j_call: TRBJ2-7; clone_size: few; v_call: TRBV14; d_call: TRBD1; cdr3_aa: CASSIDRVVRNEQYF; cdr3_nt: TGTGCCAGCAGCATCGACAGGGTAGTGCGGAACGAGCAGTACTTC
j_call: TRBJ2-5; clone_size: -; v_call: TRBV7-2; d_call: TRBD2; cdr3_aa: CASSLGGLAETQYF; cdr3_nt: TGTGCCAGCAGCTTAGGGGGACTAGCCGAGACCCAGTACTTC
j_call: TRBJ1-1; clone_size: few; v_call: TRBV6-1; d_call: -; cdr3_aa: CASSEVPGRYTEAFF; cdr3_nt: TGTGCCAGCAGTGAAGTTCCCGGACGGTACACTGAAGCTTTCTTT
j_call: TRBJ2-1; clone_size: -; v_call: TRBV4-1; d_call: -; cdr3_aa: CASSQSPGSQFF; cdr3_nt: TGCGCCAGCAGCCAATCCCCAGGGAGTCAGTTCTTC
j_call: TRBJ2-1; clone_size: few; v_call: TRBV7-2; d_call: -; cdr3_aa: CASSPGLWGHEQFF; cdr3_nt: TGTGCCAGCAGCCCGGGCCTTTGGGGACATGAGCAGTTCTTC
j_call: TRBJ1-2; clone_size: -; v_call: TRBV19; d_call: -; cdr3_aa: CASSIGDRGYGYTF; cdr3_nt: TGTGCCAGTAGTATAGGGGACCGTGGATATGGCTACACCTTC
j_call: TRBJ2-3; clone_size: few; v_call: TRBV2; d_call: -; cdr3_aa: CASRSGLTTDTQYF; cdr3_nt: TGTGCCAGCAGGAGCGGCCTGACCACAGATACGCAGTATTTT
j_call: TRBJ1-6; clone_size: -; v_call: TRBV7-9; d_call: -; cdr3_aa: CASSQQGNSPLHF; cdr3_nt: TGTGCCAGCAGCCAGCAAGGAAATTCACCCCTCCACTTT
j_call: TRBJ2-7; clone_size: -; v_call: TRBV7-8; d_call: -; cdr3_aa: CASSLGQGSREQYF; cdr3_nt: TGTGCCAGCAGCTTAGGGCAGGGAAGTAGGGAGCAGTACTTC
j_call: TRBJ1-2; clone_size: few; v_call: TRBV7-9; d_call: -; cdr3_aa: CASSPPFVTVKFYGYTF; cdr3_nt: TGTGCCAGCAGTCCCCCTTTCGTGACAGTAAAATTTTATGGCTACACCTTC
j_call: TRBJ1-1; clone_size: few; v_call: TRBV18; d_call: -; cdr3_aa: CASSLGGTMDTEAFF; cdr3_nt: TGTGCCAGCTCACTTGGGGGGACAATGGACACTGAAGCTTTCTTT
j_call: TRBJ2-3; clone_size: -; v_call: TRBV5-1; d_call: -; cdr3_aa: CASSLVQDTQYF; cdr3_nt: TGCGCCAGCAGCTTGGTCCAGGATACGCAGTATTTT
j_call: TRBJ2-2; clone_size: once; v_call: TRBV9; d_call: TRBD1; cdr3_aa: CASSVGQGDGELFF; cdr3_nt: TGTGCCAGCAGCGTAGGACAGGGCGATGGGGAGCTGTTTTTT